Below are 15 T cell receptor beta chains sequenced from a single sample in a study of shared clonotypes between healthy human individuals. Produced via immunoSEQ multiplex PCR; TCRdb's table is partial and in-frame only. This sample has roughly 2 million clones, with 90% to 96% found just once. The sample taken for sequencing was naive CD4+ T cells sorted from blood. Described subset: CD45RA+ positively selected. The receptors stem from a man aged 18 to 30 in good health.

The chain couples TRBV30 to TRBJ2-3, with 8 bases aligning to TRBD1. The V and J ends lost 2 bases and 7 bases, in that order; junction bases with no gene match: 17. The CDR3 runs 17 residues. Germline CDR1 reads GTSNPN; CDR2 reads SVGIG (reference sequence). CDR3 bases: TGTGCCTGGAGTCCCTTGGGGACAGGAGCCAACCAATATACGCAGTATTTT. It yields the protein CAWSPLGTGANQYTQYF.

Details on this clone: This sample also contains other DNA sequences that code for the same CDR3. V is TRBV2 and J is TRBJ1-2; D is uncertain. CDR1 and CDR2 from the germline V gene are SNHLY and FYNNEI. The CDR3 runs to 13 residues. The V end was cut by 3 bases, the J end by 2 bases, with 7 bases between. The CDR3 reads CASSEEGNYGYTF. DNA for the CDR3: TGTGCCAGCAGTGAGGAGGGCAACTATGGCTACACCTTC. Based on the CDR3 plus reference TRBV2 and TRBJ1-2, the full variable domain is EPEVTQTPSHQVTQMGQEVILRCVPISNHLYFYWYRQILGQKVEFLVSFYNNEISEKSEIFDDQFSVERPDGSNFTLKIRSTKLEDSAMYFCASSEEGNYGYTFGSGTRLTVV.

V gene TRBV11-2 combines with J gene TRBJ2-7, with D maybe TRBD1 (5 bases). The germline gives CDR1 SGHAT, CDR2 FQNNGV. The V and J ends lost 6 bases and 6 bases respectively, with 21 bases between them. The CDR3 contains 15 residues. Here the CDR3 DNA reads TGTGCCAGCAGATCCCTCCCGGCAGGGCCCTCCGAGCAGTACTTC. Translation gives CASRSLPAGPSEQYF.

The rearrangement joins TRBV5-1 to TRBJ2-7; D uncertain. The V end lost 4 bases, the J end lost 6 bases, and 20 bases lay between the germline ends. Germline assignment: CDR1 SGHRS and CDR2 YFSETQ. The CDR3 length is 15 residues. The CDR3 loop reads CASSLTPGPPGEQYF. In nucleotides, the CDR3 is TGCGCCAGCAGCCTTACCCCCGGACCCCCCGGCGAGCAGTACTTC.

This sequence joins TRBV9 and TRBJ1-3; 7 bases map to TRBD1. Germline V gene data show CDR1 as SGDLS and CDR2 as YYNGEE. J gave up 3 bases and V 2 bases, and 5 bases lay outside the gene matches. The CDR3 is made up of 15 amino acids. As DNA, the CDR3 is TGTGCCAGCAGCGTGGGAGGGGGCGGTGGAAACACCATATATTTT. The encoded protein is CASSVGGGGGNTIYF.

V gene TRBV6-5 combines with J gene TRBJ1-5, with unresolved D. V shed 0 bases and J shed 4 bases, with 10 bases lying between them. The CDR3 loop spans 15 amino acids. The germline V gene encodes CDR1 MNHEY and CDR2 SVGAGI. The CDR3 loop is CASSYSRQSNQPQHF. In DNA form, the CDR3 reads TGTGCCAGCAGTTACTCGAGGCAGTCTAATCAGCCCCAGCATTTT.

This clone was seen a handful of times. This chain joins TRBV29-1 and TRBJ1-2; the D gene is possibly TRBD1 (6 bases). V was shortened by 6 bases and J by 9 bases, with 17 bases between the two germline ends. Per germline, CDR1 SQVTM and CDR2 ANQGSEA. The CDR3 runs to 12 residues. The CDR3 sequence is CSVSRDTGSYTF. The CDR3, as DNA: TGCAGCGTGAGCCGGGACACCGGCAGCTACACCTTC.

The rearrangement uses TRBV30 and TRBJ2-3; D is unclear. CDR1 and CDR2 from the germline V gene are GTSNPN and SVGIG (reference sequence). The ends were cut back, 0 bases at V and 3 bases at J, with 13 bases in the middle. This CDR3 is 15 amino acids long. The CDR3 here is CAWSVPGYPTDTQYF. The CDR3 DNA follows: TGTGCCTGGAGTGTACCGGGTTACCCTACAGATACGCAGTATTTT.

The J gene is TRBJ1-5, the V gene TRBV11-2; the match to TRBD1 covers 7 bases. The germline CDR1 and CDR2 sequences are SGHAT and FQNNGV. V trimming: 4 bases; J trimming: 7 bases; junction bases outside the gene matches: 10. The CDR3 has 15 residues. As DNA, the CDR3 is TGTGCCAGCAGCTCAGGGGGTGGGGCCGGGCAGCCCCAGCATTTT. Protein: CASSSGGGAGQPQHF.

V and J are TRBV6-5 and TRBJ2-7, with 8 bases matching TRBD1. The CDR3 is 13 amino acids. Trimming cost V 7 bases and J 3 bases; bases outside gene matches: 5. Per the germline V gene, CDR1 is MNHEY and CDR2 is SVGAGI. The CDR3 protein is CASTRGPFYEQYF. CDR3 coding DNA: TGTGCCAGCACCAGGGGGCCCTTCTACGAGCAGTACTTC.

V usage is TRBV18 and J usage is TRBJ1-1; D is perhaps TRBD1 (5 bases). CDR3 size: 14 residues. Germline CDR1 reads KGHSH; CDR2 reads LQKENI. V lost 2 bases, J lost 11 bases, and 18 bases lay in between. For the CDR3, the DNA is TGTGCCAGCTCACCATTCGGGCAGGGCGAACTGGCTTTCTTT. This gives the protein CASSPFGQGELAFF.

Only a few counts were recorded for this clone. The V call is TRBV2, the J call TRBJ1-5; D perhaps matches TRBD1 (5 bases). The V gene lost 4 bases and the J gene lost 0 bases, with 10 bases spanning the gap. Germline CDR1 SNHLY, CDR2 FYNNEI. This CDR3 has 15 residues. The CDR3 loop is CASSGMGLSNQPQHF. CDR3 nucleotides: TGTGCCAGCAGTGGCATGGGGCTTAGCAATCAGCCCCAGCATTTT.

The chain employs TRBV4-2 and TRBJ1-1; D unclear. Trimming removed 0 bases at V and 11 bases at J, with 13 bases between. The germline V gene encodes CDR1 LGHNA and CDR2 YNFKEQ. There are 13 residues in the CDR3. The CDR3 sequence is CASSQESGSRAFF. CDR3 DNA: TGTGCCAGCAGCCAAGAAAGTGGGTCCAGGGCTTTCTTT.

The chain uses TRBV15 and TRBJ2-5; TRBD1 is a possible D gene (6 bases). Between the trimmed V and J ends, which lost 3 bases and 6 bases, there was a span of 17 bases. This CDR3 contains 15 residues. Germline CDR1 and CDR2: LNHNV and YYDKDF (reference sequence). CDR3 sequence: CATSREVTGRKTQYF. The CDR3 region has the DNA TGTGCCACCAGCAGGGAGGTTACAGGGCGTAAGACCCAGTACTTC.

The chain has TRBV21-1 and TRBJ1-5; TRBD1, the D gene given by the table, was not confirmed from the DNA. TRBV21-1 is classified as a pseudogene. The CDR3 extends over 16 amino acids. CDR3: CASSGGTGVWDQPQHF. CDR3 in DNA: TGTGCCAGCAGCGGCGGGACAGGGGTTTGGGATCAGCCCCAGCATTTT.